Each of the 7 T cell receptor beta chains below was sequenced from the same sample in a study of blood T cells in healthy people across ages. The use of a sample-barcoded 5' primer and a J-beta primer mix characterized a second PCR of 7 to 11 cycles. TCRdb independently ran MiXCR on the 5' RACE reads; one entry per CDR3 protein. The data contain some 1.6 million distinct CDR3 sequences, roughly a third of them seen just once; the ten biggest clones take up around 11%. The sample comprised blood. These receptors all come from a woman aged 25 to 39 in good health.

This clonotype came up a few times. The chain is built from TRBV24-1 and TRBJ2-5, with 7 bases matching TRBD2. J gave up 5 bases and V 2 bases, and 10 bases lay outside the gene matches. Germline V CDR1 and CDR2: KGHDR, SFDVKD. CDR3 length equals 16 residues. The CDR3 DNA reads TGTGCCACCAGTGATTCGGGGGACTACAGCTGGGAGACCCAGTACTTC. Its protein is CATSDSGDYSWETQYF.

This clonotype was counted many times. CDR3 in DNA: TGTGCCATCAGTGAAGACCTAGCCAACCAAGAGACCCAGTACTTC. It codes for CAISEDLANQETQYF. The chain couples TRBV10-3 to TRBJ2-5; D perhaps matches TRBD2 (5 bases). Trimming took off 3 bases at V and 0 bases at J, with 11 bases between the two ends. This CDR3 is 15 amino acids long. Germline V lookup: CDR1 ENHRY, CDR2 SYGVKD.

CDR3 loop: CSARGNTLLSNQPQHF. The CDR3 nucleotides read TGCAGTGCTAGAGGGAACACATTGTTGAGCAATCAGCCCCAGCATTTT. The chain is built from TRBV20-1 and TRBJ1-5; no definite D call. With 1 base removed from V and 1 base from J, the gap between germline ends came to 14 bases. The CDR3 has 16 amino acids. Germline CDR1 reads DFQATT; CDR2 reads SNEGSKA (reference sequence).

This sequence joins TRBV27 and TRBJ1-2; 9 bases line up with TRBD1. From germline, CDR1 is MNHEY and CDR2 SMNVEV (reference sequence). This CDR3 is 16 amino acids long. V dropped 5 bases and J dropped 8; count of bases not matched to a gene: 15. In DNA, the CDR3 is TGTGCCAGCAGTCCCTCCCTCGGACAGGGGAACTTCGGCTACACCTTC. As protein: CASSPSLGQGNFGYTF.

The chain combines TRBV29-1 with TRBJ2-1; maybe TRBD2 (7 bases). The V gene's germline CDR1 is SQVTM and CDR2 ANQGSEA. V lost 6 bases to trimming and J lost 0 bases, with 15 bases between them. There are 15 residues in the CDR3. The CDR3 DNA reads as TGCAGCGTATCGGGGGGCCTGGCCTCCTACAATGAGCAGTTCTTC. Protein: CSVSGGLASYNEQFF.

This clonotype was found a few times. The chain is built from TRBV12-5 and TRBJ2-5; the match to TRBD1 covers 7 bases. Trimming took 1 base from V and 5 from J; bases not matched to a gene: 4. This CDR3 region has 14 residues. The germline gives CDR1 LGHNT, CDR2 FRNRAP. This chain's CDR3 is CASGLEGARETQYF. As DNA, the CDR3 is TGTGCTAGTGGTTTGGAGGGGGCGAGGGAGACCCAGTACTTC.

In this sample, this clonotype turned up many times. This chain links TRBV29-1 with TRBJ1-2; TRBD1 aligns across 9 bases. Germline V gene lookup returns CDR1 SQVTM and CDR2 ANQGSEA. Trimming cost V 6 bases and J 2 bases; bases outside gene matches: 1. The CDR3 runs to 12 residues. The CDR3 region is CSVGTGNYGYTF. DNA for the CDR3: TGCAGCGTGGGGACAGGGAACTATGGCTACACCTTC.